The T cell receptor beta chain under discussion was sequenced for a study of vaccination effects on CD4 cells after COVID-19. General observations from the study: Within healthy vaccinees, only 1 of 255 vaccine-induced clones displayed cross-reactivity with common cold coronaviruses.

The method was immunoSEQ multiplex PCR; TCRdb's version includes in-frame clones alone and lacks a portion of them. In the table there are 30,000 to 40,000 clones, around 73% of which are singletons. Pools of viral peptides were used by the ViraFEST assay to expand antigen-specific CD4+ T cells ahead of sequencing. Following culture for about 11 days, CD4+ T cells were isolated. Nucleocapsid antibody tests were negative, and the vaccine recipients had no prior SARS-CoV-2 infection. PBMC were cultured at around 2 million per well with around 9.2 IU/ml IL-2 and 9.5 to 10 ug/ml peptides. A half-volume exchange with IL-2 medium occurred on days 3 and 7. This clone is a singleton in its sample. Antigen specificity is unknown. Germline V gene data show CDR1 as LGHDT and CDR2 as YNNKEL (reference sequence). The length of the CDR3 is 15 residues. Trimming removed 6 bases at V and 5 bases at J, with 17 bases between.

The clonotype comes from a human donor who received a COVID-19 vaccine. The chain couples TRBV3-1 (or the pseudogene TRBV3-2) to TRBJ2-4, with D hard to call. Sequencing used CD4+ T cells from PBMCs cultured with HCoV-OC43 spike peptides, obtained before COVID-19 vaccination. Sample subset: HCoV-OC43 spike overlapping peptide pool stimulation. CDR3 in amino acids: CASSAGPGSQNIQYF. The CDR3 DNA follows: TGTGCCAGCAGTGCCGGCCCCGGGTCTCAAAACATTCAGTACTTC.